Listed here are 8 T cell receptor beta chains from one sample, sequenced in a study of CD4+ T cells in melanoma. Using immunoSEQ multiplex PCR, the repertoire was profiled, and TCRdb retains in-frame clones only, with some absent. The data hold more than 10,000 clones, with under 65% observed a single time. Sequenced material: cells from a culture (not recorded whether cultured in vitro). These receptors all stem from a human donor with melanoma.

This sequence joins TRBV4-1 and TRBJ2-1; D not resolved. The ends were cut back, 6 bases at V and 3 bases at J, with 15 bases in the middle. There are 15 residues in the CDR3. From germline, CDR1 is MGHRA and CDR2 YSYEKL. The CDR3 DNA follows: TGCGCCAGCAGGTTAAGAAATGATTACTACAATGAGCAGTTCTTC. As protein: CASRLRNDYYNEQFF.

This clone was recorded once. J is TRBJ1-2 and V is TRBV7-8; the match to TRBD1 covers 9 bases. The trim removed 1 base at V and 4 bases at J, leaving 7 bases unmatched. The CDR3 has 16 residues. Germline values: CDR1 SGHVS, CDR2 FQNEAQ. The CDR3 nucleotides read TGTGCCAGCAGCTTAGTGGGACAGGGTTCTCGCTATGGCTACACCTTC. Translating it yields CASSLVGQGSRYGYTF.

The chain couples TRBV27 to TRBJ2-3; 10 bases align to TRBD2. Germline V gene lookup returns CDR1 MNHEY and CDR2 SMNVEV (reference sequence). The CDR3 runs 16 residues. V was pared by 1 base and J by 2 bases, with 3 bases of the junction left unmatched. In nucleotides, the CDR3 is TGTGCCAGCAGTTTATACCTAGCGGGGGCCACAGATACGCAGTATTTT. It encodes CASSLYLAGATDTQYF.

This clone was found a few times. The chain combines TRBV6-5 with TRBJ1-2; TRBD1 matches 8 bases. The CDR3 loop spans 12 amino acids. With 10 bases clipped from V and 7 bases from J, the junction kept 8 bases outside the gene matches. Germline V gene data show CDR1 as MNHEY and CDR2 as SVGAGI. The DNA for the CDR3 is TGTGCCACCGCGGACAGGGTTGGTGGCTACACCTTC. The encoded protein is CATADRVGGYTF.

The chain recombines TRBV5-1 with TRBJ1-1, with 8 bases identical to TRBD1. Germline V gives CDR1 SGHRS, CDR2 YFSETQ. With V trimmed by 4 bases and J by 0 bases, 5 bases remained unmatched. This CDR3 is built from 15 residues. CDR3 in amino acids: CASSPDRGLNTEAFF. The CDR3 DNA is TGCGCCAGCAGCCCAGACAGGGGACTGAACACTGAAGCTTTCTTT.

The chain uses TRBV27 and TRBJ1-2; no clear D gene. Looked up from germline, CDR1 is MNHEY and CDR2 is SMNVEV (reference sequence). V was cut by 1 base and J by 2 bases, with 11 bases left in between. This CDR3 has 15 residues. CDR3 sequence reads: CASSLYPDANYGYTF. The CDR3 DNA is TGTGCCAGCAGTTTATATCCAGACGCGAACTATGGCTACACCTTC.

The chain recombines TRBV5-4 with TRBJ1-2; no reliable D call. The CDR3 runs to 18 residues. Germline CDR1 and CDR2: SGHNT and YYREEE (reference sequence). The V end was cut by 0 bases, the J end by 0 bases, with 18 bases between. DNA of the CDR3: TGTGCCAGCAGCTTGGAGATACGAACCCTGACGGCTAACTATGGCTACACCTTC. Its translation is CASSLEIRTLTANYGYTF.

This clone was counted between two and nine times. The genes are TRBV7-3 and TRBJ1-2, with 7 bases that match TRBD1. In germline, CDR1 is SGHTA, CDR2 FQGTGA. V shed 5 bases, J shed 6 bases, and the junction held 3 bases outside the gene matches. The CDR3 runs 12 residues. The CDR3 loop reads CASSLTGHGYTF. CDR3 coding DNA: TGTGCCAGCAGCCTGACAGGGCATGGCTACACCTTC. Full variable domain (rest looked up from reference TRBV7-3 and TRBJ1-2): GAGVSQTPSNKVTEKGKYVELRCDPISGHTALYWYRQSLGQGPEFLIYFQGTGAADDSGLPNDRFFAVRPEGSVSTLKIQRTERGDSAVYLCASSLTGHGYTFGSGTRLTVV.